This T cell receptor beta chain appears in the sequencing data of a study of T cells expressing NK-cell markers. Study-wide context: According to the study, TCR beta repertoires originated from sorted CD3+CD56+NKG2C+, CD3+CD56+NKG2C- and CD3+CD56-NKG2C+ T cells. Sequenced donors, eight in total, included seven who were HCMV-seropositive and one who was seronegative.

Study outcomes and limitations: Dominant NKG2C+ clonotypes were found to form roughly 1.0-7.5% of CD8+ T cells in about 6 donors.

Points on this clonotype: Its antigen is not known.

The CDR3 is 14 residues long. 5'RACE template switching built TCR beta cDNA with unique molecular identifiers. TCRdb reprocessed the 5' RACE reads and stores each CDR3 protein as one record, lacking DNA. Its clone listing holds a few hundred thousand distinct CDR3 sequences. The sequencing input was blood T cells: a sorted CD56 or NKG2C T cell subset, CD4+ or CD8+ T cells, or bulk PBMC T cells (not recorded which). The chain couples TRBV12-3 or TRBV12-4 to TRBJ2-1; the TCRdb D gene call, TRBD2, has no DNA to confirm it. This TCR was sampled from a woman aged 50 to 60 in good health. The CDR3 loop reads CASAVQRSYNEQFF.